The 28 T cell receptor beta chains below were found in one sample sequenced in a study of blood T cell repertoires in COVID-19. Assay: immunoSEQ multiplex PCR; the TCRdb copy retains only in-frame clones and omits some. The sample holds roughly 230,000 clones, approximately 84% seen once. The sample was peripheral blood. Every receptor here comes from a woman aged 80 or older with acute or convalescent COVID-19.

This chain connects TRBV20-1 to TRBJ1-1, with a tentative D call TRBD1 (5 bases). The CDR3 is 11 residues long. CDR1 is DFQATT and CDR2 is SNEGSKA in the germline V gene (reference sequence). V gave up 3 bases and J gave up 3 bases, with 5 bases separating them. CDR3 coding DNA: TGCAGTGCTAGCAGGGACACTGAAGCTTTCTTT. Translating gives CSASRDTEAFF.

V and J are TRBV7-6 and TRBJ2-3; 12 nucleotides agree with TRBD2. CDR1 and CDR2 (germline): SGHVS, FNYEAQ. The CDR3 has 17 residues. With 3 bases clipped from V and 5 bases from J, the junction kept 9 bases outside the gene matches. The CDR3 nucleotides read TGTGCCAGCAGCTTCAGACTAGCGGGAGAGGGAGGAGATACGCAGTATTTT. Amino acids: CASSFRLAGEGGDTQYF. Full variable domain (outside the CDR3, taken from reference TRBV7-6 and TRBJ2-3): GAGVSQSPRYKVTKRGQDVALRCDPISGHVSLYWYRQALGQGPEFLTYFNYEAQQDKSGLPNDRFSAERPEGSISTLTIQRTEQRDSAMYRCASSFRLAGEGGDTQYFGPGTRLTVL.

DNA of the CDR3: TGTGCCAGCAGCCAAGGTCAGCGGGAAATTTACAATGAGCAGTTCTTC. Translation: CASSQGQREIYNEQFF. The genes are TRBV3-1 (or the pseudogene TRBV3-2) and TRBJ2-1; the match to TRBD2 covers 7 bases. The CDR3 runs to 16 residues. V gave up 1 base and J gave up 4 bases; unmatched junction bases: 7. Germline-derived CDR1 and CDR2 are LGHDT and YNNKEL (reference sequence).

The chain links TRBV18 to TRBJ2-2; D is possibly TRBD1 (5 bases). The CDR3 spans 13 residues. The V end was cut by 6 bases, the J end by 9 bases, with 14 bases between. The germline V gene encodes CDR1 KGHSH and CDR2 LQKENI. This chain's CDR3 is CASSVGQARELFF. The CDR3 nucleotides are TGTGCCAGCTCGGTGGGGCAGGCCAGGGAGCTGTTTTTT.

The chain recombines TRBV18 with TRBJ2-6; D uncertain. The germline V gene encodes CDR1 KGHSH and CDR2 LQKENI. The germline V and J ends were trimmed by 2 bases and 0 bases, with 14 bases remaining between them. The CDR3 has 18 amino acids. CDR3 protein: CASSPELVRTSGANVLTF. In DNA form, the CDR3 reads TGTGCCAGCTCACCAGAATTGGTCAGAACCTCTGGGGCCAACGTCCTGACTTTC.

The rearrangement joins TRBV29-1 to TRBJ1-2, with 7 positions matching TRBD1. CDR3 length: 14 residues. Trimming removed 4 bases from V and 4 bases from J; junction bases left unmatched: 9. Germline assignment: CDR1 SQVTM and CDR2 ANQGSEA. The CDR3 protein is CSVARDSVFYGYTF. CDR3 bases: TGCAGCGTTGCCCGGGACAGCGTTTTCTATGGCTACACCTTC.

The chain links TRBV5-4 to TRBJ2-7; 9 nucleotides align to TRBD2. Germline V gene lookup returns CDR1 SGHNT and CDR2 YYREEE (reference sequence). Trimming at V came to 0 bases and at J to 6 bases, leaving 7 bases not matched to a gene. The CDR3 covers 15 residues. The CDR3, as DNA: TGTGCCAGCAGCTTGGGGGGTAGCGGGAGTGGCGAGCAGTACTTC. It specifies CASSLGGSGSGEQYF. The full variable domain, with the rest looked up from reference TRBV5-4 and TRBJ2-7, is ETGVTQSPTHLIKTRGQQVTLRCSSQSGHNTVSWYQQALGQGPQFIFQYYREEENGRGNFPPRFSGLQFPNYSSELNVNALELDDSALYLCASSLGGSGSGEQYFGPGTRLTVT.

The chain joins TRBV30 to TRBJ1-4, with a possible D match to TRBD1 (5 bases). Trimming left V 0 bases short and J 0 bases short, with 14 bases between. This CDR3 is 17 amino acids long. Germline values: CDR1 GTSNPN, CDR2 SVGIG (reference sequence). Here the CDR3 reads CAWSVLRASATNEKLFF. The CDR3 bases are TGTGCCTGGAGTGTACTCAGGGCGTCGGCAACTAATGAAAAACTGTTTTTT. Full variable domain (rest looked up from reference TRBV30 and TRBJ1-4): SQTIHQWPATLVQPVGSPLSLECTVEGTSNPNLYWYRQAAGRGLQLLFYSVGIGQISSEVPQNLSASRPQDRQFILSSKKLLLSDSGFYLCAWSVLRASATNEKLFFGSGTQLSVL.

This clone was detected once. This sequence joins TRBV2 and TRBJ1-2; the match to TRBD1 covers 7 bases. Germline trimming cut 7 bases from V and 2 bases from J; bases unmatched to any gene: 7. The CDR3 has 14 amino acids. The V gene's germline CDR1 is SNHLY and CDR2 FYNNEI. CDR3 sequence reads: CASIRTGANYGYTF. The CDR3 DNA sequence: TGTGCCAGCATCCGGACAGGAGCAAACTATGGCTACACCTTC.

This rearrangement joins TRBV12-3 or TRBV12-4 to TRBJ2-4, with D possibly matching TRBD1 (5 bases). Trimming took 9 bases from V and 3 from J, leaving 12 bases between them. CDR3 length equals 13 residues. CDR3 DNA sequence: TGTGCCAGTAGGGGTTTTGGCAAAAACATTCAGTACTTC. It translates to CASRGFGKNIQYF.

V is TRBV27 and J is TRBJ2-7, with 9 bases identical to TRBD1. The germline gives CDR1 MNHEY, CDR2 SMNVEV (reference sequence). CDR3 size: 14 residues. V dropped 4 bases and J dropped 6; count of bases not matched to a gene: 7. The CDR3 nucleotides read TGTGCCAGCAGTTCATTTGGGACAGGGAGCGAGCAGTACTTC. Its translation: CASSSFGTGSEQYF.

This rearrangement joins TRBV11-3 to TRBJ2-3, with a weak D call TRBD2 (6 bases). CDR1 is SGHNT and CDR2 is YENEEA in the germline V gene. Trimming cost V 4 bases and J 7 bases, with 15 bases left between them. The CDR3 contains 14 residues. The CDR3: CASSSSGTLNTQYF. The DNA of the CDR3 is TGTGCCAGCAGCTCCTCCGGGACTCTCAATACGCAGTATTTT.

The chain has TRBV24-1 and TRBJ2-7, with TRBD1 identical over 7 bases. Germline V lookup: CDR1 KGHDR, CDR2 SFDVKD. V trimming: 3 bases; J trimming: 3 bases; junction bases outside the gene matches: 1. This CDR3 spans 13 amino acids. This CDR3 reads CATSDGTVYEQYF. The CDR3 coding sequence is TGTGCCACCAGTGATGGGACAGTCTACGAGCAGTACTTC.

This chain links TRBV11-1 with TRBJ2-7; possibly TRBD2 for D (6 bases). Germline CDR1 and CDR2: SGHAT and FQDESV (reference sequence). CDR3 length equals 14 residues. V lost 9 bases to trimming and J lost 0 bases, with 15 bases between them. CDR3 sequence: CARTTRGSSYEQYF. For the CDR3, the DNA is TGTGCCAGAACGACACGGGGGAGCTCCTACGAGCAGTACTTC.

This clone was counted once. This chain links TRBV5-4 with TRBJ2-1; 15 bases agree with TRBD2. Germline-derived CDR1 and CDR2 are SGHNT and YYREEE (reference sequence). The CDR3 covers 17 residues. J was trimmed by 4 bases and V by 3 bases; bases with no gene match: 5. Written as DNA, the CDR3 is TGTGCCAGCAGCTCGGGAGGACTAGCGGGAGGGTACAATGAGCAGTTCTTC. This codes for CASSSGGLAGGYNEQFF.

This clone was found once. This chain uses TRBV9 with TRBJ2-5, with D perhaps matching TRBD1 (5 bases). The CDR3 length is 15 residues. V was cut by 2 bases and J by 1 base, with 12 bases left in between. Germline-derived CDR1 and CDR2 are SGDLS and YYNGEE. CDR3 in DNA: TGTGCCAGCAGCGTGATTCAGGGTTCCCAAGAGACCCAGTACTTC. Translating it yields CASSVIQGSQETQYF.

The CDR3 DNA follows: TGTGCCTGGAGTCCGGGACTAGACTACAATGAGCAGTTCTTC. Its protein product is CAWSPGLDYNEQFF. The chain recombines TRBV30 with TRBJ2-1; 8 positions match TRBD2. Unmatched junction bases numbered 3, after V lost 2 bases and J lost 3 bases. The CDR3 is made up of 14 amino acids. The germline V gene has CDR1 GTSNPN and CDR2 SVGIG (reference sequence). Full variable domain (remainder filled in from reference TRBV30 and TRBJ2-1): SQTIHQWPATLVQPVGSPLSLECTVEGTSNPNLYWYRQAAGRGLQLLFYSVGIGQISSEVPQNLSASRPQDRQFILSSKKLLLSDSGFYLCAWSPGLDYNEQFFGPGTRLTVL.

This chain connects TRBV4-1 to TRBJ2-3, with 15 bases matching TRBD2. V gave up 1 base and J gave up 8 bases; unmatched junction bases: 10. CDR3 length: 18 amino acids. Germline-derived CDR1 and CDR2 are MGHRA and YSYEKL. CDR3 bases: TGCGCCAGCAGCCAAGTAACCGGGACTAGCGGGAGGAGCGGTACGCAGTATTTT. Protein product: CASSQVTGTSGRSGTQYF.

The V gene is TRBV2, the J gene TRBJ2-2, with no clear D. CDR3 size: 13 residues. Germline CDR1 is SNHLY and CDR2 is FYNNEI. V was clipped by 9 bases and J by 6 bases, with 14 bases between them. The CDR3: CASTKLGPGELFF. The CDR3, as DNA: TGTGCCAGTACAAAACTGGGCCCCGGGGAGCTGTTTTTT.

V usage is TRBV19 and J usage is TRBJ1-2, with TRBD1 matching 7 bases. The trim removed 3 bases at V and 8 bases at J, leaving 12 bases unmatched. CDR1 is LNHDA and CDR2 is SQIVND in the germline V gene (reference sequence). CDR3 length equals 15 residues. CDR3 nucleotides: TGTGCCAGTAGTATCCGCCCAGGGGGAATGATAGGCTACACCTTC. Residues: CASSIRPGGMIGYTF.

This chain links TRBV3-1 (or the pseudogene TRBV3-2) with TRBJ2-7, with TRBD2 matching 8 bases. This CDR3 region has 15 residues. The germline CDR1 and CDR2 sequences are LGHDT and YNNKEL (reference sequence). The V gene end was trimmed by 1 base and the J gene end by 5 bases; junction bases not matched to a gene: 7. CDR3 region: CASSQGPGGSHEQYF. As DNA, the CDR3 is TGTGCCAGCAGCCAAGGACCGGGGGGGTCCCACGAGCAGTACTTC.

V usage is TRBV29-1 and J usage is TRBJ2-7; the match to TRBD1 covers 7 bases. There are 13 residues in the CDR3. Unmatched junction bases numbered 8, after V lost 5 bases and J lost 4 bases. The germline V gene has CDR1 SQVTM and CDR2 ANQGSEA. In nucleotides, the CDR3 is TGCAGCGTTACGGACAGGAACTCTTACGAGCAGTACTTC. This sequence encodes CSVTDRNSYEQYF.

This sequence joins TRBV5-8 and TRBJ2-1; 10 nucleotides line up with TRBD1. Germline assignment: CDR1 SGHTS and CDR2 YDEGEE. This CDR3 region has 14 residues. The J segment lost 13 bases and the V segment lost 5 bases, leaving 12 bases of the junction unmatched. As DNA, the CDR3 is TGTGCCAGCAGGGACAGGGGGACCGGGAGTAACCAGTTCTTC. Translating gives CASRDRGTGSNQFF.

J is TRBJ1-5 and V is TRBV6-6; 8 bases match TRBD1. Germline trimming cut 0 bases from V and 2 bases from J; bases unmatched to any gene: 3. The CDR3 spans 16 residues. Looked up from germline, CDR1 is MNHNY and CDR2 is SVGAGI (reference sequence). CDR3 in DNA: TGTGCCAGCAGTTACTCGGACAGGGTGGGCAATCAGCCCCAGCATTTT. Amino acid sequence: CASSYSDRVGNQPQHF.

This chain joins TRBV7-2 and TRBJ2-1; 9 bases agree with TRBD2. Germline V lookup: CDR1 SGHTA, CDR2 FQGNSA. Trimming removed 6 bases from V and 3 bases from J; junction bases left unmatched: 12. CDR3 length equals 17 residues. CDR3 sequence (DNA): TGTGCCAGCAGTCTCCAACCGGGACTAGCTAGCTACAATGAGCAGTTCTTC. It codes for CASSLQPGLASYNEQFF.

This chain's CDR3 is CASSRRQGAGYTF. The CDR3 DNA follows: TGTGCCAGCAGTCGCAGACAGGGTGCTGGCTACACCTTC. The J gene is TRBJ1-2, the V gene TRBV28, with 7 bases lining up with TRBD1. Germline V gives CDR1 MDHEN, CDR2 SYDVKM. V was clipped by 5 bases and J by 7 bases; unmatched bases: 7. This CDR3 has 13 amino acids.

This chain joins TRBV25-1 and TRBJ2-3; D is undetermined. There are 16 residues in the CDR3. Germline V gene sequence: CDR1 MGHDK, CDR2 SYGVNS. Trimming pared 4 bases from V and 4 bases from J, leaving 18 bases between. This CDR3 is CASSALDLGYADTQYF. In DNA form, the CDR3 reads TGTGCCAGCAGTGCCCTAGACCTAGGTTATGCAGATACGCAGTATTTT.

The rearrangement links TRBV6-5 to TRBJ2-7; D is perhaps TRBD1 (5 bases). Looked up from germline, CDR1 is MNHEY and CDR2 is SVGAGI. The CDR3 runs to 15 residues. The V gene lost 0 bases and the J gene lost 6 bases, with 15 bases spanning the gap. CDR3 nucleotide sequence: TGTGCCAGCAGTTACTCGTTGATCAGGGTTGGCGAGCAGTACTTC. It codes for CASSYSLIRVGEQYF.